This is a list of T cell receptor beta chains from one sample in a study of cytomegalovirus exposure and HLA in healthy donors. Sequenced by immunoSEQ multiplex PCR; TCRdb stores in-frame clones only, minus some. Here the sample spans fewer than 250,000 clones, around nine tenths being singletons. The sample consisted of PBMCs. Every receptor here comes from a man aged 18 to 29 in good health and CMV-seronegative. The CDR3 runs from the conserved cysteine through the conserved F or W. D genes are given only for firm matches. Clone size is given for some rows only: seen once, a few or many times, or a class if the clone is expanded.

j_call,clone_size,d_call,v_call,cdr3_aa,cdr3_nt
TRBJ1-6,few,-,TRBV2,CASRDSQALHF,TGTGCCAGCAGGGACAGCCAGGCCCTCCACTTT
TRBJ1-4,-,TRBD1,TRBV7-9,CASSLGKQGTTEKLFF,TGTGCCAGCAGCTTAGGAAAACAGGGGACCACAGAAAAACTGTTTTTT
TRBJ1-1,-,-,TRBV7-2,CASSLDYAVWTEAFF,TGTGCCAGCAGCTTAGACTATGCGGTTTGGACTGAAGCTTTCTTT
TRBJ2-2,-,TRBD2,TRBV7-2,CASSLGGLASGELFF,TGTGCCAGCAGCTTAGGGGGACTAGCTTCAGGGGAGCTGTTTTTT
TRBJ1-4,-,-,TRBV2,CASSDGSYEKLFF,TGTGCCAGCAGTGATGGCAGTTATGAAAAACTGTTTTTT
TRBJ1-2,few,TRBD1,TRBV6-5,CATRGQGNGYTF,TGTGCCACCAGGGGACAGGGGAATGGCTACACCTTC
TRBJ1-6,-,TRBD1,TRBV9,CASSPLAGGSPLHF,TGTGCCAGCAGCCCCTTGGCAGGGGGTTCACCCCTCCACTTT
TRBJ2-7,-,-,TRBV7-9,CASSISLPGHMRREQYF,TGTGCCAGCAGCATCTCTCTCCCGGGACACATGCGCCGGGAGCAGTACTTC
TRBJ1-5,-,-,TRBV14,CASSQDRGQPQHF,TGTGCCAGCAGCCAAGATCGAGGTCAGCCCCAGCATTTT
TRBJ2-7,-,TRBD1,TRBV6-5,CASSWSGTDYEQYF,TGTGCCAGCAGTTGGTCCGGGACAGACTACGAGCAGTACTTC
TRBJ2-3,-,TRBD2,TRBV19,CASRLAGSTDTQYF,TGTGCCAGTAGACTAGCGGGGAGCACAGATACGCAGTATTTT
TRBJ1-4,-,-,TRBV5-1,CASRQDSTGEKLFF,TGCGCCAGCAGGCAAGACTCAACGGGAGAAAAACTGTTTTTT
TRBJ2-2,-,-,TRBV7-9,CASRLDSNTGELFF,TGTGCCAGCAGACTCGACTCGAACACCGGGGAGCTGTTTTTT
TRBJ2-3,-,TRBD2,TRBV7-2,CASSLRRGGAGDGTQYF,TGTGCCAGCAGCTTACGGCGCGGGGGGGCCGGCGACGGTACGCAGTATTTT
TRBJ2-1,-,TRBD2,TRBV4-3,CASSQSSGGYNEQFF,TGCGCCAGCAGCCAAAGTAGCGGGGGCTACAATGAGCAGTTCTTC
TRBJ2-7,-,-,TRBV7-2,CASSSRTSYEQYF,TGTGCCAGCAGCTCCAGGACATCCTACGAGCAGTACTTC
TRBJ2-1,-,-,TRBV5-1,CASSLESSGYNEQFF,TGCGCCAGCAGCTTGGAGAGTAGCGGATACAATGAGCAGTTCTTC
TRBJ2-7,many,-,TRBV7-2,CASSRTRDEQYF,TGTGCCAGCAGCCGCACGCGGGACGAGCAGTACTTC
TRBJ2-7,-,-,TRBV9,CASSSHSLLSEQYF,TGTGCCAGCAGCTCCCATTCTTTGTTGAGCGAGCAGTACTTC
TRBJ1-5,-,-,TRBV19,CATSMRGWTNQPQHF,TGTGCCACAAGCATGCGGGGGTGGACCAATCAGCCCCAGCATTTT
TRBJ2-7,-,TRBD1,TRBV27,CASSFFRGPQYF,TGTGCCAGCAGTTTCTTTAGGGGGCCGCAGTACTTC
TRBJ2-3,-,TRBD1,TRBV5-1,CASSADRGSTDTQYF,TGCGCCAGCAGCGCGGACAGGGGATCCACAGATACGCAGTATTTT
TRBJ1-1,-,TRBD1,TRBV5-1,CASSQQQGTEAFF,TGCGCCAGCAGCCAGCAACAGGGGACTGAAGCTTTCTTT
TRBJ2-1,once,-,TRBV10-1,CASSLIPEGNEQFF,TGCGCCAGCAGTTTAATACCGGAGGGGAATGAGCAGTTCTTC